This note documents a single T cell receptor beta chain sequence. Different DNA sequences within this sample yield the same CDR3. This specimen comes from a study of shared clonotypes between healthy human individuals. Overall study: Donors consisted of a couple of women and a few men between 18 and 49.

The protocol was immunoSEQ multiplex PCR, while the TCRdb copy is restricted to in-frame clones and leaves out a portion. The sample holds about 490,000 clones, over 75% seen once. Genomic DNA for unsorted samples, which was extracted with the QIAamp DNA Blood Mini kit, came from 85 million to 90 million PBMCs. V was trimmed by 1 base and J by 5 bases, leaving 5 bases between them. The germline gives CDR1 GTSNPN, CDR2 SVGIG (reference sequence). CDR3 size: 11 residues. This TCR was recovered from a woman between 40 and 50 years old in good health. Some clones in this sample may be carry-over from other donors' samples. The chain uses TRBV30 and TRBJ1-2; TRBD1 is a possible D gene (5 bases). Sequenced material: PBMCs. The CDR3 coding sequence is TGTGCCTGGAGTGGGGGGTATGGCTACACCTTC. The encoded protein is CAWSGGYGYTF. Full variable domain (missing parts from reference TRBV30 and TRBJ1-2): SQTIHQWPATLVQPVGSPLSLECTVEGTSNPNLYWYRQAAGRGLQLLFYSVGIGQISSEVPQNLSASRPQDRQFILSSKKLLLSDSGFYLCAWSGGYGYTFGSGTRLTVV.